This T cell receptor (beta chain) came from a study of blood T cell repertoires in COVID-19. Across the study: Sites across the United States, Italy and Spain contributed samples from acute and convalescent COVID-19. In each case, the material was cDNA or gDNA derived from T cells, B-cell-depleted T cells, or PBMCs.

The ends were cut back, 4 bases at V and 0 bases at J, with 12 bases in the middle. The CDR3 spans 16 residues. Germline V gene sequence: CDR1 MNHNS, CDR2 SASEGT. Data came from immunoSEQ multiplex PCR; TCRdb stores just in-frame clones and leaves some out. The sample shows approximately 150,000 clones, around 86% of them seen only once. Sequenced material: peripheral blood. This chain joins TRBV6-1 and TRBJ1-4, with D maybe TRBD1 (5 bases). This receptor was obtained from a man older than 75 with acute or convalescent COVID-19. CDR3 coding DNA: TGTGCCAGCAGTGCCTCAGGGTGGGCAACTAATGAAAAACTGTTTTTT. It translates to CASSASGWATNEKLFF.